Below, 19 T cell receptor beta chains from the same sample are listed, as sequenced in a study of blood T cell repertoires in COVID-19. Sequencing was performed with immunoSEQ multiplex PCR; in TCRdb, only in-frame clones are kept and a portion is missing. The sample has more than 100,000 clones; just over 85% are singletons. The sequencing sample was made of peripheral blood. The receptors shown here come from a human donor in a cohort sampled during active COVID-19.

The rearrangement links TRBV11-2 to TRBJ2-3; D is ambiguous. The CDR3 has 12 residues. V was pared by 3 bases and J by 2 bases, with 3 bases between. Germline CDR1 and CDR2: SGHAT and FQNNGV. CDR3 amino acids: CASSFNTDTQYF. The CDR3 nucleotides are TGTGCCAGCAGCTTCAACACAGATACGCAGTATTTT.

CDR3 DNA sequence: TGTGCCAGCAGTTTCTCCTCAGGGGCTTACGAGCAGTACTTC. Encoded protein: CASSFSSGAYEQYF. This chain uses TRBV28 with TRBJ2-7, with TRBD1 as a possible D gene (6 bases). The V end was cut by 3 bases, the J end by 4 bases, with 13 bases between. From germline, CDR1 is MDHEN and CDR2 SYDVKM. The CDR3 runs to 14 residues.

In its sample, this clone was seen once. The chain carries TRBV11-3 and TRBJ2-1; D is perhaps TRBD2 (6 bases). This CDR3 region has 16 residues. V was cut by 8 bases and J by 0 bases, with 17 bases left in between. Per germline, CDR1 SGHNT and CDR2 YENEEA. The CDR3 region has the DNA TGTGCCAGCTCCGGCGGGACCCTGAGCTCCTACAATGAGCAGTTCTTC. Its protein is CASSGGTLSSYNEQFF.

The chain uses TRBV7-3 and TRBJ2-3; 9 positions agree with TRBD1. Trimming cost V 5 bases and J 4 bases; bases outside gene matches: 7. The CDR3 has 15 amino acids. Germline V gene data show CDR1 as SGHTA and CDR2 as FQGTGA. In DNA form, the CDR3 reads TGTGCCAGCAGCGTAGACAGGGGGACGGCAGATACGCAGTATTTT. Its translation: CASSVDRGTADTQYF.

The gene calls are TRBV12-3 or TRBV12-4 and TRBJ1-6; D ambiguous. V lost 5 bases and J lost 11, with 10 bases in between. CDR3 length: 12 residues. For the CDR3, the DNA is TGTGCCAGCAGTCGGGGTTGGACACCCCTCCACTTT. Its translation is CASSRGWTPLHF.

V usage is TRBV7-2 and J usage is TRBJ2-6; D remains unclear. The CDR3 sequence is 16 residues long. V gave up 5 bases and J gave up 4 bases, with 15 bases separating them. Germline V gene sequence: CDR1 SGHTA, CDR2 FQGNSA. DNA of the CDR3: TGTGCCAGCAGCCTACTACCGCTGGTCGGGGCCAACGTCCTGACTTTC. Its translation: CASSLLPLVGANVLTF.

The chain combines TRBV11-2 with TRBJ2-1; 8 nucleotides align to TRBD2. This CDR3 spans 16 amino acids. Trimming removed 5 bases from V and 2 bases from J; junction bases left unmatched: 8. Germline V gives CDR1 SGHAT, CDR2 FQNNGV. CDR3 region: CASSPGFSGTYNEQFF. CDR3 nucleotides: TGTGCCAGCAGCCCCGGGTTTAGCGGGACCTACAATGAGCAGTTCTTC.

The V gene is TRBV3-1 (or the pseudogene TRBV3-2), the J gene TRBJ1-2; D uncertain. V was cut by 1 base and J by 8 bases, with 8 bases left in between. Germline V gives CDR1 LGHDT, CDR2 YNNKEL (reference sequence). CDR3 length equals 12 residues. DNA of the CDR3: TGTGCCAGCAGCCAAGGGCCTTCCGGCTACACCTTC. Its translation: CASSQGPSGYTF.

The rearrangement uses TRBV19 and TRBJ2-7; weak D call: TRBD2 (5 bases). CDR1 is LNHDA and CDR2 is SQIVND in the germline V gene (reference sequence). CDR3 length equals 11 residues. V lost 3 bases to trimming and J lost 6 bases, with 6 bases between them. The DNA for the CDR3 is TGTGCCAGTAGTATTCGGGGCGAGCAGTACTTC. This gives the protein CASSIRGEQYF.

This clone was recorded only once. This rearrangement joins TRBV6-5 to TRBJ2-1; 9 bases align to TRBD1. V gave up 6 bases and J gave up 10 bases; unmatched junction bases: 13. The CDR3 loop spans 15 amino acids. Germline V gene data show CDR1 as MNHEY and CDR2 as SVGAGI. CDR3 DNA: TGTGCCAGCAGCCTGACAGGGGGGATCAAGGCCGAGCAGTTCTTC. As protein: CASSLTGGIKAEQFF.

This sequence joins TRBV7-8 and TRBJ2-6; D unclear. V lost 5 bases and J 4 bases, leaving 9 bases between the germline ends. Germline CDR1 and CDR2: SGHVS and FQNEAQ. CDR3 length: 14 residues. CDR3 protein: CASSLVEGANVLTF. CDR3 nucleotide sequence: TGTGCCAGCAGCCTGGTGGAGGGGGCCAACGTCCTGACTTTC. Full variable domain (rest looked up from reference TRBV7-8 and TRBJ2-6): GAGVSQSPRYKVAKRGQDVALRCDPISGHVSLFWYQQALGQGPEFLTYFQNEAQLDKSGLPSDRFFAERPEGSVSTLKIQRTQQEDSAVYLCASSLVEGANVLTFGAGSRLTVL.

This clone showed up just once. The chain is built from TRBV18 and TRBJ2-1; the D is unclear. The ends were cut back, 4 bases at V and 0 bases at J, with 13 bases in the middle. Per germline, CDR1 KGHSH and CDR2 LQKENI. The CDR3 consists of 16 residues. CDR3 region: CASSLEYSLSYNEQFF. As DNA, the CDR3 is TGTGCCAGCTCACTAGAATACAGCCTCTCCTACAATGAGCAGTTCTTC.

The rearrangement joins TRBV6-1 to TRBJ1-1; no clear D gene. Per the germline V gene, CDR1 is MNHNS and CDR2 is SASEGT. The CDR3 is 13 residues long. Between the trimmed V and J ends, which lost 2 bases and 1 base, there was a span of 5 bases. The CDR3 loop reads CASSEIRNTEAFF. CDR3 in DNA: TGTGCCAGCAGTGAAATCCGGAACACTGAAGCTTTCTTT.

This chain joins TRBV9 and TRBJ2-1; 14 bases align to TRBD2. The V and J ends lost 3 bases and 6 bases, in that order; junction bases with no gene match: 5. The CDR3 runs 16 residues. Germline V CDR1 and CDR2: SGDLS, YYNGEE. The CDR3 DNA reads TGTGCCAGCAGCGCACAGGGACTAGCGGGAGTCAATGAGCAGTTCTTC. Protein product: CASSAQGLAGVNEQFF.

V is TRBV5-1 and J is TRBJ1-1; D may be TRBD1 (6 bases). Germline V gives CDR1 SGHRS, CDR2 YFSETQ. This CDR3 has 16 amino acids. V gave up 4 bases and J gave up 3 bases, with 19 bases separating them. This chain's CDR3 is CASSRTLQGRDTEAFF. In DNA, the CDR3 is TGCGCCAGCAGCCGAACTTTACAGGGAAGGGACACTGAAGCTTTCTTT.

The V call is TRBV9, the J call TRBJ1-4; tentative D call: TRBD1 (6 bases). Trimming took 4 bases from V and 7 from J, leaving 17 bases between them. The length of the CDR3 is 15 residues. The V gene's germline CDR1 is SGDLS and CDR2 YYNGEE. The CDR3 DNA reads TGTGCCAGCAGCCCCCTGGCAGGGGTGGGTGAAAAACTGTTTTTT. Residues: CASSPLAGVGEKLFF. The whole variable domain, filled in from reference TRBV9 and TRBJ1-4, reads DSGVTQTPKHLITATGQRVTLRCSPRSGDLSVYWYQQSLDQGLQFLIQYYNGEERAKGNILERFSAQQFPDLHSELNLSSLELGDSALYFCASSPLAGVGEKLFFGSGTQLSVL.

The gene calls are TRBV14 and TRBJ2-1, with 11 nucleotides matching TRBD2. The length of the CDR3 is 17 residues. V shed 4 bases, J shed 4 bases, and the junction held 9 bases outside the gene matches. CDR1 is SGHDN, CDR2 FVKESK, per germline. The CDR3 DNA follows: TGTGCCAGCAGCCTGCTGCCTAGCGGGGGGCCATACAATGAGCAGTTCTTC. This sequence encodes CASSLLPSGGPYNEQFF.

The gene calls are TRBV6-2 or TRBV6-3 and TRBJ2-1; 9 bases match TRBD1. The CDR3 spans 15 residues. The junction had 7 bases not matched to a gene; V was cut back by 2 bases and J by 8 bases. Germline V gene sequence: CDR1 MNHEY, CDR2 SVGEGT. CDR3: CASSYPGTGMHEQFF. The CDR3 bases are TGTGCCAGCAGTTACCCCGGGACAGGGATGCATGAGCAGTTCTTC.

CDR3 loop: CASSKSFGSGRLLTDTQYF. The CDR3 bases are TGTGCCAGCAGCAAAAGTTTCGGAAGCGGGAGGCTCCTCACAGATACGCAGTATTTT. The chain joins TRBV21-1 to TRBJ2-3; TRBD2, the table's D call, was not compared with the DNA. TRBV21-1 is flagged as a pseudogene. The CDR3 loop spans 19 amino acids.